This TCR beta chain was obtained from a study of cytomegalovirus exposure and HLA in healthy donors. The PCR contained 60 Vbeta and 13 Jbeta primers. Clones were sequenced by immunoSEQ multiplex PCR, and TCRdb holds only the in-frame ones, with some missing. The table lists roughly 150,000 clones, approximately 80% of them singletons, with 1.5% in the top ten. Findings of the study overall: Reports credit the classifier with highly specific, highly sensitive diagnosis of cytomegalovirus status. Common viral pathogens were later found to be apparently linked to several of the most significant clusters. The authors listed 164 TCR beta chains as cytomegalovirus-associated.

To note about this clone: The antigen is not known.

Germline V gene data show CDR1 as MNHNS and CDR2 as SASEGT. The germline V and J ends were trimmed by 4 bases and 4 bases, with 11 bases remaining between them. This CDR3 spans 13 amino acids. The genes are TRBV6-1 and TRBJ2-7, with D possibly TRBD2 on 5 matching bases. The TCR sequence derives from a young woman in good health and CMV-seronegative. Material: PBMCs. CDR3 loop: CASSVGVVYEQYF. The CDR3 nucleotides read TGTGCCAGCAGTGTCGGGGTTGTGTACGAGCAGTACTTC.